This TCR beta chain was retrieved from a study of control samples from healthy donors and cancer patients (dated by TCRdb to 2020 to 2021). To prepare the library, the immunoSEQ multiplex PCR assay was applied. TCRdb re-hosts the immuneACCESS table, in-frame sequences only. Its copies lack some clones; in the studies checked, an unresolved V gene accounts for under half of them, and the cause for the rest is not known. This sample holds over 65,000 clones; around 94% were observed only once. Jointly, the top ten make up approximately 5.7% of the sample. In the germline V gene, CDR1 corresponds to ENHRY and CDR2 to SYGVKD. Measured from the cysteine to the phenylalanine, the CDR3 is 13 residues long. The CDR3 DNA has 39 bases and is translated from base 1. V and J lose 7 bases and 5 bases, and a span of 11 bases separates them. Comments on this clone: Its target antigen remains unknown. Base qualities are missing; no much larger clone stands one base away.

Material for sequencing was blood. This clonotype originated in a woman aged 40 to 50 in good health. The V gene is TRBV10-3 and the J gene is TRBJ1-4, with no confidently assigned D gene. The CDR3 protein sequence reads: CAIKPGENEKLFF. The base sequence is TGTGCCATCAAACCAGGAGAGAATGAAAAACTGTTTTTT.